This TCR beta chain was sequenced for a study of OX40 agonist ivuxolimab in advanced cancers. Assay used: immunoSEQ multiplex PCR; TCRdb lists only in-frame clones, some missing. The table lists roughly 66,000 clones, over 80% of them singletons. Trimming left V 1 base short and J 10 bases short, with 26 bases between. Germline lookup yields CDR1 SGHNT and CDR2 YENEEA. This CDR3 region has 18 residues. This sequence joins TRBV11-3 and TRBJ2-1, with D perhaps assigned TRBD1 or TRBD2 (5 bases each). The source material was CD4+ or CD8+ T cells sorted from blood, sampled in a trial of the OX40 agonist ivuxolimab. The sequence was obtained from an adult with an advanced solid tumor such as melanoma, head and neck, liver or kidney cancer. CDR3 region: CASSLGEHRRPTRDEQFF. The DNA for the CDR3 is TGTGCCAGCAGCTTAGGCGAACATAGGCGCCCAACCCGGGACGAGCAGTTCTTC.